The 5 T cell receptor beta chains listed next were all sequenced from one sample in a study of shared clonotypes between healthy human individuals. TCRdb's table, derived via immunoSEQ multiplex PCR, lists solely in-frame clones and lacks some. The table has about 2.1 million clones, roughly 93% seen once; the top ten hold around 1.8%. Positively selected for CCR7, the CD45RO-negative cells used as naive CD8 cells excluded terminally differentiated effector memory CD45RA+ cells. Sample: naive CD8+ T cells from PBMCs. Receptors originate from a man between 18 and 35 years old in good health. Some clones in this sample may be carry-over from other donors' samples.

This chain uses TRBV5-1 with TRBJ2-1; maybe TRBD1 (6 bases). The CDR3 covers 14 residues. Looked up from germline, CDR1 is SGHRS and CDR2 is YFSETQ. Trimming shortened V by 7 bases and J by 8 bases, and 19 bases separated the two germline ends. This chain's CDR3 is CASGPFQGYDEQFF. The CDR3 nucleotides read TGCGCCAGCGGACCCTTCCAGGGGTACGATGAGCAGTTCTTC.

V and J are TRBV6-6 and TRBJ2-3; D gene unclear. V lost 1 base, J lost 3 bases, and 14 bases lay in between. The length of the CDR3 is 16 residues. In germline, CDR1 is MNHNY, CDR2 SVGAGI (reference sequence). CDR3 DNA sequence: TGTGCCAGCAGTTACTTAAAGTTTGATATGACAGATACGCAGTATTTT. Translated, it gives CASSYLKFDMTDTQYF.

This clone has a handful of counts. The sample has other DNA sequences that encode this CDR3 too. The chain is built from TRBV27 and TRBJ2-1; 13 bases fit TRBD2. Germline V gene sequence: CDR1 MNHEY, CDR2 SMNVEV (reference sequence). CDR3 length: 14 residues. V lost 6 bases to trimming and J lost 4 bases; unmatched junction nucleotides: 0. CDR3 amino acids: CASRLAGGYNEQFF. The CDR3 coding sequence is TGTGCCAGCAGACTAGCGGGGGGGTACAATGAGCAGTTCTTC.

The V and J genes are TRBV19 and TRBJ1-1; 8 positions match TRBD1. After removal of 5 bases from V and 6 bases from J, the junction contained 17 bases not matched to a gene. The CDR3 extends over 17 amino acids. Per germline, CDR1 LNHDA and CDR2 SQIVND (reference sequence). The CDR3 DNA reads as TGTGCCAGTAGTCCCGTGGCACTCGAGGACAGGGCCCCTGAAGCTTTCTTT. Translated: CASSPVALEDRAPEAFF.

V is TRBV7-9 and J is TRBJ2-7, with TRBD1 as a possible D gene (6 bases). Germline values: CDR1 SEHNR, CDR2 FQNEAQ (reference sequence). Trimming pared 6 bases from V and 3 bases from J, leaving 12 bases between. The CDR3 is 13 residues long. Here the CDR3 DNA reads TGTGCCAGCAGTATTACAGGGATCTACGAGCAGTACTTC. Translating it yields CASSITGIYEQYF.